This paragraph covers one T cell receptor beta chain sequence. Its target is not known. PCR involved 60 Vbeta and 13 Jbeta primers. Produced via immunoSEQ multiplex PCR; TCRdb's table is partial and in-frame only. The table lists 110,000 or so clones, under 85% of them singletons. These data belong to a study of cytomegalovirus exposure and HLA in healthy donors. This CDR3 comprises 17 residues. The germline gives CDR1 GTSNPN, CDR2 SVGIG (reference sequence). V lost 3 bases to trimming and J lost 0 bases, with 15 bases between them. Findings and limits, study-wide: Generally TCR sequences proved uncommon, though certain public TCRs appeared in numerous donors.

Input material: PBMCs. V and J are TRBV30 and TRBJ2-6; D not certain. The receptor comes from a man aged 18 to 29 in good health and CMV-seropositive. The CDR3 region has the DNA TGTGCCTGGAGATACCGGTCAACCGTCTCTGGGGCCAACGTCCTGACTTTC. Amino acid sequence: CAWRYRSTVSGANVLTF.